The 7 T cell receptor beta chains below come from one sample, sequenced in a study of cytomegalovirus exposure and HLA in healthy donors (dated by TCRdb to about 2017). Libraries were made using the immunoSEQ multiplex PCR assay. For the multiplex PCR, a mixture combining 60 forward primers for TCR Vbeta segments and 13 reverse primers for TCR Jbeta segments was used. In its TCRdb copy, this immuneACCESS table keeps in-frame sequences only and misses some clones. Where compared with another copy, unresolved V genes explain less than half of these, and the others have no known cause. The table for this sample lists tens of thousands of clones; over 60% of them were counted only once. The ten largest clones represent approximately 12% of the sample. Sequenced: PBMCs. The receptors come from a woman aged 35 to 49 in good health and CMV-seropositive.

The chain employs TRBV7-2 and TRBJ1-5; no reliable D call. Germline CDR1 SGHTA, CDR2 FQGNSA. The CDR3 has 13 amino acids. Deletions cut 1 base from V and 5 bases from J, with 6 bases between. CDR3 in DNA: TGTGCCAGCAGCTTAGGTCATGATCAGCCCCAGCATTTT. Residues: CASSLGHDQPQHF.

This clone has a single count. The chain uses TRBV5-5 and TRBJ2-3; TRBD2 matches 10 bases. V dropped 2 bases and J dropped 5; count of bases not matched to a gene: 5. Germline V gene lookup returns CDR1 SGHKS and CDR2 YYEKEE (reference sequence). The CDR3 contains 15 residues. The DNA for the CDR3 is TGTGCCAGCAGCTTCTCTAGCGGGAGTTTAGATACGCAGTATTTT. Its protein product is CASSFSSGSLDTQYF.

This chain joins TRBV7-2 and TRBJ1-1; tentatively, D is TRBD1 (6 bases). V shed 1 base and J shed 1 base, with 7 bases lying between them. The CDR3 has 14 amino acids. Germline loops: CDR1 SGHTA, CDR2 FQGNSA. DNA for the CDR3: TGTGCCAGCAGCTTAGACAGGGCGAACACTGAAGCTTTCTTT. This codes for CASSLDRANTEAFF.

The chain is built from TRBV14 and TRBJ1-1; D unresolved. The CDR3 contains 13 residues. The V gene lost 4 bases and the J gene lost 3 bases, with 9 bases spanning the gap. In germline, CDR1 is SGHDN, CDR2 FVKESK. CDR3 protein: CASSPAGYTEAFF. The CDR3 DNA follows: TGTGCCAGCAGCCCGGCAGGATACACTGAAGCTTTCTTT.

The chain couples TRBV5-4 to TRBJ2-5; D unresolved. The germline V gene has CDR1 SGHNT and CDR2 YYREEE (reference sequence). The germline V and J ends were trimmed by 4 bases and 1 base, with 8 bases remaining between them. This CDR3 has 13 amino acids. Here the CDR3 DNA reads TGTGCCAGCAGCGTGGGCAGCCAAGAGACCCAGTACTTC. Translation: CASSVGSQETQYF.

Only one count was recorded for this clone. The rearrangement joins TRBV30 to TRBJ1-1; the match to TRBD1 covers 8 bases. Per the germline V gene, CDR1 is GTSNPN and CDR2 is SVGIG (reference sequence). V dropped 2 bases and J dropped 4; count of bases not matched to a gene: 6. This CDR3 has 14 residues. DNA for the CDR3: TGTGCCTGGAGTAGAACAGGGGGGGTCACTGAAGCTTTCTTT. This gives the protein CAWSRTGGVTEAFF. Supplemented by reference TRBV30 and TRBJ1-1, the full variable domain reads SQTIHQWPATLVQPVGSPLSLECTVEGTSNPNLYWYRQAAGRGLQLLFYSVGIGQISSEVPQNLSASRPQDRQFILSSKKLLLSDSGFYLCAWSRTGGVTEAFFGQGTRLTVV.

The V and J genes are TRBV5-4 and TRBJ1-2; D unclear. Trimming removed 0 bases from V and 0 bases from J, with 12 bases in between. CDR1 SGHNT and CDR2 YYREEE come from the germline V gene (reference sequence). The CDR3 extends over 16 amino acids. As DNA, the CDR3 is TGTGCCAGCAGCTTGGGGGTAACCCTAGCTAACTATGGCTACACCTTC. This encodes CASSLGVTLANYGYTF.